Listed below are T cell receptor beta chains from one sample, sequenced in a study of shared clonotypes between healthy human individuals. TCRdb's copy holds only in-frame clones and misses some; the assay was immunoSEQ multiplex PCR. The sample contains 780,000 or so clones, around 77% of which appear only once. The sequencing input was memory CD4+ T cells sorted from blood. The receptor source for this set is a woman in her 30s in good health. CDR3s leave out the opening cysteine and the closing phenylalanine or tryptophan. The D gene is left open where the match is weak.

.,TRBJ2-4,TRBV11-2,ASSPTGQGRNIQY
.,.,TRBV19,ASSIEPWGAPNSYEQY
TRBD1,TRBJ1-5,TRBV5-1,ASSSGQGEEPQH
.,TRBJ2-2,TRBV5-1,ASVESDTGELF
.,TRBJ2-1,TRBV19,ASSIPGYNEQF
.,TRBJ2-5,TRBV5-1,ASSFSQQETQY
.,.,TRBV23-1,ASTTKGGTEAYEQY
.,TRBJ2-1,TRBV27,ASSSAAPGVTYNEQF
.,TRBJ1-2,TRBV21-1,ASSTAPGQGSGYT
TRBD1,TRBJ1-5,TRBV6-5,ASSYDRTGGQPQH
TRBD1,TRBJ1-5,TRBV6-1,ASSEMDRINQPQH
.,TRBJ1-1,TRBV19,AGRQTTNTEAF
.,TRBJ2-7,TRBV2,ASREVSYEQY
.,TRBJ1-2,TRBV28,ASSYEVPYGYT
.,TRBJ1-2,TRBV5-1,ASSDPPLDGYT
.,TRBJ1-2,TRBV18,ASSPPGHPDYT
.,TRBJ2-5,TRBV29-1,SVEDGNGPGLETQY
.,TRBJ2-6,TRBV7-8,ASSTGTYGTGANVLT
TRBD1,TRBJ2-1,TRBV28,AGSGQFYNEQF
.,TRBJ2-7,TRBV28,ASGGGIPYEQY
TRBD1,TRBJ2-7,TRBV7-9,ASSLSGTAENKQY
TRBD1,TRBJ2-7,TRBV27,ASGVTGSSYEQY
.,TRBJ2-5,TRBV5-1,ASSLVRGLQEETQY
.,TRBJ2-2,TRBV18,ASSPLTGELF
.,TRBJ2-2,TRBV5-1,ATHRGTHTGELF
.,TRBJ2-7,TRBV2,ASIEGLGSSYEQY
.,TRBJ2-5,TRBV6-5,ASRADRQETQY
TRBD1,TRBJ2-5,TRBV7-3,ASSRGQGEETQY
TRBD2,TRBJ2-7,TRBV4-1,ASSRIGTIVLYEQY
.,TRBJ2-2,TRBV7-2,ASSLRRGSNTGELF
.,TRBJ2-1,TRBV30,AWRGGNYNEQF
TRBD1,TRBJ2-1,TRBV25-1,ASSAQMTGSYNEQF
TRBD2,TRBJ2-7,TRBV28,ASSLSPDFSGRAFEQY
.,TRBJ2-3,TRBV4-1,ASSQGATPDTQY